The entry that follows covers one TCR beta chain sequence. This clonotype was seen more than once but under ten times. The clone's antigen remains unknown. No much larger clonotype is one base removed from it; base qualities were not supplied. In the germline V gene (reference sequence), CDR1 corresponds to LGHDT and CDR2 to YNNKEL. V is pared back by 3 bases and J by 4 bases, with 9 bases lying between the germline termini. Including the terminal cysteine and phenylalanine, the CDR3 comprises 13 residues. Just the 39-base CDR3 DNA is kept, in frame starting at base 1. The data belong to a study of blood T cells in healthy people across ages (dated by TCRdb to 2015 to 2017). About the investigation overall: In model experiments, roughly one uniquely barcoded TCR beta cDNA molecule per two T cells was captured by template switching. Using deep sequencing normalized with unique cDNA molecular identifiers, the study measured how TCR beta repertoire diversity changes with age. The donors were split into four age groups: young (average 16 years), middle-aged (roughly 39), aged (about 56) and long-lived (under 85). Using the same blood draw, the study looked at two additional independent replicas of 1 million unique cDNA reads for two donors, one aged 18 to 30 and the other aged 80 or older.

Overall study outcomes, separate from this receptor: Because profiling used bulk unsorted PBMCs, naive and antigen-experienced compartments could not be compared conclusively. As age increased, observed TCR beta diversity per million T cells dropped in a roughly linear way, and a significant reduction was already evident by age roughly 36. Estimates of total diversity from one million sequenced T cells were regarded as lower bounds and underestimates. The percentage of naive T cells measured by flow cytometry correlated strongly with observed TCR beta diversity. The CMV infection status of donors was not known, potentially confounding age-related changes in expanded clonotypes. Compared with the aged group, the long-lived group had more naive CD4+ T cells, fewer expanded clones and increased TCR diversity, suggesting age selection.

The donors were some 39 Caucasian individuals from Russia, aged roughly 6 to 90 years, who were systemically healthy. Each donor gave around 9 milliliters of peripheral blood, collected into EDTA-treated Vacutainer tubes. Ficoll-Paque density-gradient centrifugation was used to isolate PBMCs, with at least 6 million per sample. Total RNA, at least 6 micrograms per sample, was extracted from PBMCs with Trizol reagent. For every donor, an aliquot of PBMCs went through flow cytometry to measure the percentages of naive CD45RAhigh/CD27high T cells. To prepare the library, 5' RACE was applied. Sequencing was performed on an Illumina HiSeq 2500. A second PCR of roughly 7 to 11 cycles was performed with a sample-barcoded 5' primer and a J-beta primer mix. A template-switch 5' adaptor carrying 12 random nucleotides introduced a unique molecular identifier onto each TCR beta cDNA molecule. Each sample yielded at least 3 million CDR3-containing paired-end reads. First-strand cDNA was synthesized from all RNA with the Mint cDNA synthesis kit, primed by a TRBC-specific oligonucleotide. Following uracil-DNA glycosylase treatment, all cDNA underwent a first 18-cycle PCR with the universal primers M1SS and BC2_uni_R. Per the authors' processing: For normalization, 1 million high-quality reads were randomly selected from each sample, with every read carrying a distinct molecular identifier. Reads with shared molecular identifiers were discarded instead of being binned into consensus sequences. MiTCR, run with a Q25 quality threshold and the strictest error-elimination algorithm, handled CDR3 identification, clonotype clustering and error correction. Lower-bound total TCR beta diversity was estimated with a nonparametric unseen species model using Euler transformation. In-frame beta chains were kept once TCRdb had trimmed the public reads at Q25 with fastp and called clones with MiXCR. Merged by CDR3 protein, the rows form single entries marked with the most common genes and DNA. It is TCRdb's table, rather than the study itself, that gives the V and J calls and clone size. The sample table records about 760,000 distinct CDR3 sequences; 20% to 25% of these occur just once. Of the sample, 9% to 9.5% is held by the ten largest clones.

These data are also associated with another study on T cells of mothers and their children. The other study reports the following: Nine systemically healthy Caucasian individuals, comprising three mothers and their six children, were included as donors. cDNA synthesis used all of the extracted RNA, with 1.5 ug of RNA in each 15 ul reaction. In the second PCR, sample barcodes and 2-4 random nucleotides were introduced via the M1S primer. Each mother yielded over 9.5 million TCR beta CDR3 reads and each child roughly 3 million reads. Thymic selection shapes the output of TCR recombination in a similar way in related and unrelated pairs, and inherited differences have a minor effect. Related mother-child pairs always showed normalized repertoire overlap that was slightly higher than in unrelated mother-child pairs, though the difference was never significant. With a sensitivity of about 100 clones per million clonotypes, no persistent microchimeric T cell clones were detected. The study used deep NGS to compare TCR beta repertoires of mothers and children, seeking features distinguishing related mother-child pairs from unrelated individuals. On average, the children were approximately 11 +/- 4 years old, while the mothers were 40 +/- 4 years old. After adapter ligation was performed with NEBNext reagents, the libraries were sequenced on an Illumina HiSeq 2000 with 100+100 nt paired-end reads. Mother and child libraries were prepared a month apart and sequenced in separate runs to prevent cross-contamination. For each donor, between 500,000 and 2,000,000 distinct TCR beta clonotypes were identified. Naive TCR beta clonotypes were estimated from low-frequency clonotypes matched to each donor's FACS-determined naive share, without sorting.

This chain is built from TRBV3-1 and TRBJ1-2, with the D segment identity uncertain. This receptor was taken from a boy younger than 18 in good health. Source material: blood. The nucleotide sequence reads TGTGCCAGCAGCCAGGACGGAACCTATGGCTACACCTTC. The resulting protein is CASSQDGTYGYTF.